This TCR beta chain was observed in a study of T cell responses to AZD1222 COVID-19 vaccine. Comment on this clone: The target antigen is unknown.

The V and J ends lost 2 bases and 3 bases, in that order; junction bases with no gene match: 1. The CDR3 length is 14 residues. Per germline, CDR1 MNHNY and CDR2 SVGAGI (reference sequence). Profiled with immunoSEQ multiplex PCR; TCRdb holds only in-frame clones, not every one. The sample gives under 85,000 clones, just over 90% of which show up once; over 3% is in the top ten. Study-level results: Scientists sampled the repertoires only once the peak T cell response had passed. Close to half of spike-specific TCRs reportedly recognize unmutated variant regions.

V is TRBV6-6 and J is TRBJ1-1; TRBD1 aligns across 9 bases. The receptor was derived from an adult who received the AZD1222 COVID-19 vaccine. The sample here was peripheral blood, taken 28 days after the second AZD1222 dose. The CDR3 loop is CASSYRTGDTEAFF. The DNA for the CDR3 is TGTGCCAGCAGTTACAGGACAGGGGACACTGAAGCTTTCTTT.